The next 22 T cell receptor beta chains were all read from a single sample in a study of cytotoxic CD8 clonotypes in ibrutinib-treated CLL. Data came from immunoSEQ multiplex PCR; TCRdb stores just in-frame clones and leaves some out. The sample holds about 250,000 clones, 70% seen once. Source: PBMCs, taken after 24 months of ibrutinib treatment. These receptors originate from a human donor with chronic lymphocytic leukemia.

With regard to this clone: The sample has other DNA sequences that encode this CDR3 too. The gene calls are TRBV9 and TRBJ2-3, with D perhaps given as TRBD1 or TRBD2 (5 bases each). V was clipped by 3 bases and J by 6 bases, with 11 bases between them. Germline V gene sequence: CDR1 SGDLS, CDR2 YYNGEE. The CDR3 covers 13 residues. The CDR3 sequence: CASSALGTDTQYF. The CDR3 DNA is TGTGCCAGCAGCGCTTTGGGGACGGATACGCAGTATTTT.

Of note for this clone: Other DNA sequences in this sample translate to the same CDR3. J is TRBJ1-5 and V is TRBV5-1; D is unresolved. From germline, CDR1 is SGHRS and CDR2 YFSETQ. With 1 base removed from V and 5 bases from J, the gap between germline ends came to 7 bases. The CDR3 contains 13 residues. The CDR3 region is CASSLSGDQPQHF. The CDR3 DNA reads as TGCGCCAGCAGCTTGTCCGGGGATCAGCCCCAGCATTTT.

The chain is built from TRBV21-1 and TRBJ1-5. TRBV21-1 is an annotated pseudogene. The CDR3 totals 12 residues. CDR3 region: CASSHYNQPQHF. The CDR3 nucleotides read TGTGCCAGCAGCCACTACAATCAGCCCCAGCATTTT.

This clone was seen more than once but under ten times. The V call is TRBV25-1, the J call TRBJ1-1; D unresolved. Trimming left V 4 bases short and J 0 bases short, with 6 bases between. The CDR3 is 13 amino acids. Germline V lookup: CDR1 MGHDK, CDR2 SYGVNS. The CDR3 region has the DNA TGTGCCAGCAGTGGGGCTATGAACACTGAAGCTTTCTTT. Amino acid sequence: CASSGAMNTEAFF.

This clone was detected only once. V gene TRBV6-1 combines with J gene TRBJ2-3; 9 nucleotides match TRBD1. After removal of 6 bases from V and 8 bases from J, the junction contained 6 bases not matched to a gene. The CDR3 is 13 residues long. The germline CDR1 and CDR2 sequences are MNHNS and SASEGT. CDR3: CASRGDRVGTQYF. The CDR3 DNA sequence: TGTGCCAGCAGGGGGGACAGGGTTGGTACGCAGTATTTT.

The rearrangement links TRBV9 to TRBJ2-1; possibly TRBD1 or TRBD2 for D (5 bases each). Trimming stripped 0 bases from V and 7 bases from J, with 20 bases between. The CDR3 has 17 amino acids. The germline V gene encodes CDR1 SGDLS and CDR2 YYNGEE. In nucleotides, the CDR3 is TGTGCCAGCAGCGTAGCTCGCCGGACAATTCCGGGGAATGAGCAGTTCTTC. It translates to CASSVARRTIPGNEQFF.

On this clone itself: One end of the junction fails to match germline, which may point to a read error. This chain joins TRBV10-1 and TRBJ1-5; 7 positions agree with TRBD1. CDR1 and CDR2 from the germline V gene are WNHNN and SYGVQD (reference sequence). The CDR3 runs to 14 residues. CDR3 DNA: TGCGCCAGCAGCGAGTCGGGGACAGATGGGCCCCAGCATTTT. Residues: CASSESGTDGPQHF.

This chain connects TRBV29-1 to TRBJ2-2; D not resolved. The V gene lost 5 bases and the J gene lost 3 bases, with 4 bases spanning the gap. The CDR3 has 11 residues. Per germline, CDR1 SQVTM and CDR2 ANQGSEA. This chain's CDR3 is CSVRHTGELFF. CDR3 coding DNA: TGCAGCGTTCGGCACACCGGGGAGCTGTTTTTT.

This clone was found once. The chain employs TRBV5-1 and TRBJ2-6; D is uncertain. V lost 0 bases to trimming and J lost 2 bases, with 6 bases between them. The CDR3 extends over 15 amino acids. Germline loops: CDR1 SGHRS, CDR2 YFSETQ. CDR3 coding DNA: TGCGCCAGCAGCTTGGTCAGCACTGGGGCCAACGTCCTGACTTTC. It yields the protein CASSLVSTGANVLTF. The complete variable domain, with remaining parts taken from reference TRBV5-1 and TRBJ2-6, reads KAGVTQTPRYLIKTRGQQVTLSCSPISGHRSVSWYQQTPGQGLQFLFEYFSETQRNKGNFPGRFSGRQFSNSRSEMNVSTLELGDSALYLCASSLVSTGANVLTFGAGSRLTVL.

This clone was found once. The chain uses TRBV28 and TRBJ2-1, with 9 positions matching TRBD2. The germline V gene encodes CDR1 MDHEN and CDR2 SYDVKM. This CDR3 contains 13 residues. The CDR3 DNA follows: TGTGCGATTGGGACTAGCTCTTACAATGAGCAGTTCTTC. It translates to CAIGTSSYNEQFF.

This clone showed up just a few times. This chain joins TRBV2 and TRBJ1-1, with D unclear. Germline V gives CDR1 SNHLY, CDR2 FYNNEI. V lost 6 bases and J 8 bases, leaving 19 bases between the germline ends. This CDR3 is 14 amino acids long. The CDR3 nucleotides are TGTGCCAGCAGCCCTTCAGACATTTTATGGGAAGCTTTCTTT. Amino acids: CASSPSDILWEAFF.

This chain joins TRBV11-3 and TRBJ2-3; the match to TRBD2 covers 11 bases. The CDR3 runs to 17 residues. Germline CDR1 and CDR2: SGHNT and YENEEA. V shed 5 bases, J shed 3 bases, and the junction held 10 bases outside the gene matches. CDR3 in DNA: TGTGCCAGCAGCACCGGACTAGCGGGCATGGGGACAGATACGCAGTATTTT. This encodes CASSTGLAGMGTDTQYF.

The V and J genes are TRBV19 and TRBJ1-1, with D unresolved. Trimming pared 7 bases from V and 0 bases from J, leaving 12 bases between. The CDR3 loop spans 14 amino acids. Germline V CDR1 and CDR2: LNHDA, SQIVND (reference sequence). CDR3 coding DNA: TGTGCCAGTACCCCCCTGGGGTTGAACACTGAAGCTTTCTTT. As protein: CASTPLGLNTEAFF.

The rearrangement joins TRBV29-1 to TRBJ1-5; D uncertain. The CDR3 sequence is 12 residues long. Trimming stripped 6 bases from V and 0 bases from J, with 6 bases between. Germline CDR1 reads SQVTM; CDR2 reads ANQGSEA. In DNA, the CDR3 is TGCAGCGTGCGACATAGCAATCAGCCCCAGCATTTT. The encoded protein is CSVRHSNQPQHF. The full variable domain, in which reference TRBV29-1 and TRBJ1-5 provide the parts outside the CDR3, is SAVISQKPSRDICQRGTSLTIQCQVDSQVTMMFWYRQQPGQSLTLIATANQGSEATYESGFVIDKFPISRPNLTFSTLTVSNMSPEDSSIYLCSVRHSNQPQHFGDGTRLSIL.

The chain couples TRBV7-2 to TRBJ2-5; 7 nucleotides agree with TRBD2. Germline trimming cut 6 bases from V and 11 bases from J; bases unmatched to any gene: 15. The CDR3 is made up of 14 amino acids. Per the germline V gene, CDR1 is SGHTA and CDR2 is FQGNSA. CDR3 protein: CASSLNSGPHGQYF. The CDR3 DNA reads TGTGCCAGCAGTCTAAATAGCGGGCCCCACGGGCAGTACTTC.

The chain recombines TRBV27 with TRBJ1-2; 8 bases are a match to TRBD1. Germline V CDR1 and CDR2: MNHEY, SMNVEV (reference sequence). V lost 5 bases to trimming and J lost 1 base; unmatched junction nucleotides: 12. The CDR3 spans 17 residues. CDR3 sequence: CASSLGQGGFINYGYTF. DNA for the CDR3: TGTGCCAGCAGTCTTGGACAGGGAGGCTTTATTAACTATGGCTACACCTTC.

A word on this clone: Additional DNA sequences in this sample encode the identical CDR3. V is TRBV29-1 and J is TRBJ2-5; D is ambiguous. Germline values: CDR1 SQVTM, CDR2 ANQGSEA. The CDR3 totals 10 residues. V lost 7 bases to trimming and J lost 4 bases, with 7 bases between them. CDR3 sequence reads: CSAVRETQYF. The CDR3 DNA reads TGCAGCGCTGTTCGAGAGACCCAGTACTTC.

The V and J genes are TRBV18 and TRBJ2-5; D gene uncertain. CDR1 KGHSH and CDR2 LQKENI come from the germline V gene. The CDR3 runs to 13 residues. V was shortened by 1 base and J by 3 bases, with 6 bases between the two germline ends. CDR3 bases: TGTGCCAGCTCACCACAGCCGAAAGAGACCCAGTACTTC. Protein product: CASSPQPKETQYF. Variable domain in full (rest from reference TRBV18 and TRBJ2-5): NAGVMQNPRHLVRRRGQEARLRCSPMKGHSHVYWYRQLPEEGLKFMVYLQKENIIDESGMPKERFSAEFPKEGPSILRIQQVVRGDSAAYFCASSPQPKETQYFGPGTRLLVL.

CDR3 nucleotides: TGTGCCAGCAGTCCCCCCCACAATGAGCAGTTCTTC. Residues: CASSPPHNEQFF. V is TRBV25-1 and J is TRBJ2-1; D gene ambiguous. CDR1 and CDR2 from the germline V gene are MGHDK and SYGVNS. The V and J ends lost 5 bases and 5 bases respectively, with 7 bases between them. The CDR3 consists of 12 residues.

The V and J genes are TRBV28 and TRBJ1-5, with 9 bases lining up with TRBD1. The CDR3 totals 12 residues. The ends lost 11 bases at V and 7 bases at J; junction bases unmatched: 6. In germline, CDR1 is MDHEN, CDR2 SYDVKM. The CDR3 loop is CAGGTGTQPQHF. CDR3 in DNA: TGTGCCGGCGGGACAGGGACACAGCCCCAGCATTTT.

The chain couples TRBV5-4 to TRBJ2-5, with 7 bases fitting TRBD2. Germline V CDR1 and CDR2: SGHNT, YYREEE (reference sequence). CDR3 length equals 15 residues. The V segment lost 4 bases and the J segment 5 bases; nucleotides outside the gene matches: 11. CDR3 in DNA: TGTGCCAGCAGCAAGGGAGGGAAGGGATCCGAGACCCAGTACTTC. It encodes CASSKGGKGSETQYF.

The CDR3 reads CASSFRQFYEQYF. The CDR3 DNA is TGTGCCAGCAGCTTTCGGCAGTTCTACGAGCAGTACTTC. The chain recombines TRBV7-2 with TRBJ2-7; D is unclear. Germline V gene data show CDR1 as SGHTA and CDR2 as FQGNSA. The CDR3 is made up of 13 amino acids. The V gene lost 3 bases and the J gene lost 3 bases, with 9 bases spanning the gap. The full variable domain, with the rest looked up from reference TRBV7-2 and TRBJ2-7, is GAGVSQSPSNKVTEKGKDVELRCDPISGHTALYWYRQSLGQGLEFLIYFQGNSAPDKSGLPSDRFSAERTGGSVSTLTIQRTQQEDSAVYLCASSFRQFYEQYFGPGTRLTVT.